This paragraph covers one T cell receptor beta chain sequence. The antigen remains unidentified. Clones were read by immunoSEQ multiplex PCR, and TCRdb kept only the in-frame ones, dropping some. This sample has 45,000 to 60,000 clones, with around three quarters found just once. Isolating CD4+ T cells followed more than eight days of culture. The healthy vaccine recipients, who had no prior SARS-CoV-2 infection, showed negative nucleocapsid antibodies. The sample belongs to a study of vaccination effects on CD4 cells after COVID-19. Background on the study: Two-dose BNT162b2 or mRNA-1273 vaccination was given to participants.

The CDR3 totals 15 residues. V was cut by 4 bases and J by 9 bases, with 16 bases left in between. CDR1 and CDR2 (germline): MGHDK, SYGVNS. This chain links TRBV25-1 with TRBJ1-6; D perhaps matches TRBD1 (5 bases). The sample consisted of CD4+ T cells from PBMCs cultured without peptide, taken before COVID-19 vaccination. The sequence was obtained from a human donor who received a COVID-19 vaccine. CDR3: CASSGGPGWSSPLHF. CDR3 sequence (DNA): TGTGCCAGCAGTGGGGGACCGGGGTGGAGTTCACCCCTCCACTTT.